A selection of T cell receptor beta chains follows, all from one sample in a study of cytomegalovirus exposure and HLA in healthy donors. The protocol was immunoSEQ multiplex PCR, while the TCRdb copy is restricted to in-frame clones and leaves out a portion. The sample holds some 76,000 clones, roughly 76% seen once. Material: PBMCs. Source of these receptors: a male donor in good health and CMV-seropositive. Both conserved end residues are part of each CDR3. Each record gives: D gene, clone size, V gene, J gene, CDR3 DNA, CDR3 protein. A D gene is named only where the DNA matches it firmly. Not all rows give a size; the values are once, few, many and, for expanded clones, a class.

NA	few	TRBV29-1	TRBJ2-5	TGCAGCGTTGTCCACAACCAAGAGACCCAGTACTTC	CSVVHNQETQYF
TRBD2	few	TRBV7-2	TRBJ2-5	TGTGCCAGCAGCTTAGGGGGTAGCGGGGGGGCCTCGCGGGAGACCCAGTACTTC	CASSLGGSGGASRETQYF
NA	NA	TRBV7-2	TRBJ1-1	TGTGCCAGCAGCGGGAGGGGGGGGCGCGTAGGCAACACTGAAGCTTCCTTT	CASSGRGGRVGNTEASF
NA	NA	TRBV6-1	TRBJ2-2	TGTGCCAGCAGTGTTGTGTCTACCTACACCGGGGAGCTGTTTTTT	CASSVVSTYTGELFF
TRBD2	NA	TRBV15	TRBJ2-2	TGTGCCACCAGCAGGGGGACTAGCGGAGACACCGGGGAGCTGTTTTTT	CATSRGTSGDTGELFF
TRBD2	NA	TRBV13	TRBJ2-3	TGTGCCAGCAGCGACGGACTAGCGGAAATCACAGATACGCAGTATTTT	CASSDGLAEITDTQYF
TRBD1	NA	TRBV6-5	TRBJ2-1	TGTGCCAGCAGTACTGACAGGGGTCCCTACAATGAGCAGTTCTTC	CASSTDRGPYNEQFF
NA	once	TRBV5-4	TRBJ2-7	TGTGCCAGCAGCAACGGGGTTACCTACGAGCAGTACTTC	CASSNGVTYEQYF
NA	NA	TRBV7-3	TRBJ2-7	TGTGCCAGCAGCCTCACGGGAGATGGGGTGAACGAGCAGTACTTC	CASSLTGDGVNEQYF
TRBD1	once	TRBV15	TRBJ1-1	TGTGCCACCATGCCCGGGACAGGGCTGAACACTGAAGCTTTCTTT	CATMPGTGLNTEAFF
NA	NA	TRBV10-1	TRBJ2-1	TGCGCCAGCAGTGAGTTTGACGGGAATGAGCAGTTCTTC	CASSEFDGNEQFF
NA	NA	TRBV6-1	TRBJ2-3	TGTGCCAGCAGTGACCGCGGACGAGCGGTCGCAGATACGCAGTATTTT	CASSDRGRAVADTQYF
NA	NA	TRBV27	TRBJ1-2	TGTGCCAGCAGTTTAGGGTTCAACGGGTATGGCTACACCTTC	CASSLGFNGYGYTF
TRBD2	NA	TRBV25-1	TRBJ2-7	TGTGCCAGCAGTGAATCGGAGGGAGGGGTCGAGCAGTACTTC	CASSESEGGVEQYF
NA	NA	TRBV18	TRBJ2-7	TGTGCCAGCTCACCATTGGGCCACGAGCAGTACTTC	CASSPLGHEQYF
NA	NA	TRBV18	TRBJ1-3	TGTGCCAGCTCACCAAGTCTTTCGGACACCATATATTTT	CASSPSLSDTIYF
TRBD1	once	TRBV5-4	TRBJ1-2	TGTGCCAGCAGCGGGGGGGACAGGTGGGGTGAAGGCTACACCTTC	CASSGGDRWGEGYTF
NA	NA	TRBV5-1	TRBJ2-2	TGCGCCAGCAGCAGCCTAGATGCGGGGGAGCTGTTTTTT	CASSSLDAGELFF
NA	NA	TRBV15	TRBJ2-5	TGTGCCACCAGCAGAGACAGGGGGGCGGGGGAGACCCAGTACTTC	CATSRDRGAGETQYF
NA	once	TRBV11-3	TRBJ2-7	TGTGCCAGCAGCTTAGGAGCGGATTCCTACGAGCAGTACTTC	CASSLGADSYEQYF
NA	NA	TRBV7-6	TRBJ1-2	TGTGCCAGCAGCTTAGCCGGCGGGAATGGCTACACCTTC	CASSLAGGNGYTF
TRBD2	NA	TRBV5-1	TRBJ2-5	TGCGCCAGCAGCCAGGGACTAGCGGGGGGGCCAGAGACCCAGTACTTC	CASSQGLAGGPETQYF
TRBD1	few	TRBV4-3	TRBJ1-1	TGCGCCAGCTCAAGCCAGGGGGACACTGAAGCTTTCTTT	CASSSQGDTEAFF
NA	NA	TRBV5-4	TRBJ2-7	TGTGCCAGCAGCTCCCGACAGGTACCCTACGAGCAGTACTTC	CASSSRQVPYEQYF
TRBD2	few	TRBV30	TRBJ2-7	TGTGCCTGGAGTGCGGGACTAGCGGGAGTCTACGAGCAGTACTTC	CAWSAGLAGVYEQYF
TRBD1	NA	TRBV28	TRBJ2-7	TGTGCCAGCAGTTTGATGGAGGTTTCAGGGGGTGACGAGCAGTACTTC	CASSLMEVSGGDEQYF
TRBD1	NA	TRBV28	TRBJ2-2	TGTGCCAGCAGTTTTCAGGGGGCCTATACCGGGGAGCTGTTTTTT	CASSFQGAYTGELFF
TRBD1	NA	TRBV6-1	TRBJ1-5	TGTGCCAGCGAAGCTACGGGACAGACTTATCAGCCCCAGCATTTT	CASEATGQTYQPQHF
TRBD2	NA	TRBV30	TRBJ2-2	TGTTCGGGCGGGGGGGAAACCGGGGAGCTGTTTTTT	CSGGGETGELFF
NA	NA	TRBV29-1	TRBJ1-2	TGCAGCGTTGAAGATCATACAGGGAGTTATGGCTACACCTTC	CSVEDHTGSYGYTF
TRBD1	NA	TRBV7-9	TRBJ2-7	TGTGCCAGCAGCCGGGCCCGAGGGGGCGACGAGCAGTACTTC	CASSRARGGDEQYF
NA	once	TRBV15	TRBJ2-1	TGTGCCACCAGCAGAGGGGGGGGCCTAGGCAATGAGCAGTTCTTC	CATSRGGGLGNEQFF
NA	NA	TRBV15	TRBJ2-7	TGTGCCACCAGCAGGGTCCGCACGTCCCGGGAGCTACTGCCCTACGAGCAGTACTTC	CATSRVRTSRELLPYEQYF
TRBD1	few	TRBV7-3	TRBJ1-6	TGTGCCAGCCAGCAGGGCAGGGGGTCACCCCTCCACTTT	CASQQGRGSPLHF
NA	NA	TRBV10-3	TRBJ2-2	TGTGCCATCAGTGAGTCGATAGGCAGGCGGAACACCGGGGAGCTGTTTTTT	CAISESIGRRNTGELFF
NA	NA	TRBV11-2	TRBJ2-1	TGTGCCAGCAGCTTAGTTCAGTCGGGTGAGCAGTTCTTC	CASSLVQSGEQFF
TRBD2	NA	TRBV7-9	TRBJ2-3	TGTGCCAGCAGCCTTACCGTTCGAGCGGGGGTCACAGATACGCAATATTTT	CASSLTVRAGVTDTQYF
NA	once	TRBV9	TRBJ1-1	TGTGCCAGCAGCGTAGGGAGTCAGGGCTACGGTGAAGCTTTCTTT	CASSVGSQGYGEAFF
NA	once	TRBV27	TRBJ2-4	TGTGCCAGCAGTTTAGGGGAAGGGGTCATTCAGTACTTC	CASSLGEGVIQYF
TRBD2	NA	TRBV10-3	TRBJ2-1	TGTGCCATCTTTCAAGGACTAGCGGGGGGGAATGAGCAGTTCTTC	CAIFQGLAGGNEQFF
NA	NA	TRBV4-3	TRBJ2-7	TGCGCCAGCAGCCAAGACGCAGGGGCGGTCGAGCAGTACTTC	CASSQDAGAVEQYF
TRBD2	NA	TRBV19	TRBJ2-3	TGTGCCAGTAGAGTAGCGGGAGCAGATACGCAGTATTTT	CASRVAGADTQYF
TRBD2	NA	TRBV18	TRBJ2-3	TGTGCCAGCTCATCGCCGGGGGGGGGCACAGATACGCAGTATTTT	CASSSPGGGTDTQYF
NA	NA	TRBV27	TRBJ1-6	TGTGCCAGCGGAGAGTACTCCTATAATTCACCCCTCCACTTT	CASGEYSYNSPLHF
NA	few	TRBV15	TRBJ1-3	TGTGCCACCAGCGGCCTACCGGGACAATCGGGAAACACCATATATTTT	CATSGLPGQSGNTIYF
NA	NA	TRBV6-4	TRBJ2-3	TGTGCTAGCAGTGGAGACTCAGATACGCAGTATTTT	CASSGDSDTQYF
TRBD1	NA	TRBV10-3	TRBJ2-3	TGTGCCATCAGTCTCCCAGGGGGTGATACGCAGTATTTT	CAISLPGGDTQYF
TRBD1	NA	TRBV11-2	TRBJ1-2	TGTGCCAGCAGCCCTAGGTACCCGGGACAGGGCGATGGCTACACCTTC	CASSPRYPGQGDGYTF
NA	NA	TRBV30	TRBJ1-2	TGTGCCTGGAGTGTGGCTTTGGTAACGGGTGGCTACACCTTC	CAWSVALVTGGYTF
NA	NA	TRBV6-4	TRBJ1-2	TGTGCCACCCCTGTCTATGGCTACACCTTC	CATPVYGYTF